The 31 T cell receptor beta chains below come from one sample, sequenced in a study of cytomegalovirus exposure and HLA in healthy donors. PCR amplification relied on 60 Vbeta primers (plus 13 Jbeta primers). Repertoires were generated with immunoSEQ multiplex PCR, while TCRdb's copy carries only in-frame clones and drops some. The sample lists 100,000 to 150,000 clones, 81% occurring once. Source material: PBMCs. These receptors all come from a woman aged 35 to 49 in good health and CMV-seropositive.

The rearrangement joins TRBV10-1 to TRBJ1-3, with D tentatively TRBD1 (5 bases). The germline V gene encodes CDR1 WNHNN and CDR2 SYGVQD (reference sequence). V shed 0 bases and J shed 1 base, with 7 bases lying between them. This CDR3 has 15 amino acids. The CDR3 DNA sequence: TGCGCCAGCAGTGAGTCGCAGGGATCTGGAAACACCATATATTTT. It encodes CASSESQGSGNTIYF.

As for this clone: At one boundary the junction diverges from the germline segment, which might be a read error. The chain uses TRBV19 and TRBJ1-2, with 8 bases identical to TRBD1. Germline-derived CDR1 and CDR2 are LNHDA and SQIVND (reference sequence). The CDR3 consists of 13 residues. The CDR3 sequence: CASNIQGGYGYTF. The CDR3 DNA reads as TGTGCCAGTAATATACAGGGGGGTTATGGCTACACCTTC.

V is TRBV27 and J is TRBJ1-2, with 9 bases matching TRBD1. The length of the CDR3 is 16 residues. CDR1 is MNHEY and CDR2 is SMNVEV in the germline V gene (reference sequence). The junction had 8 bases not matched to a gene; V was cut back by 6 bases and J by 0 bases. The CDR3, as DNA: TGTGCCAGCAGCCTATGGGGACAGGGCCCTAACTATGGCTACACCTTC. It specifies CASSLWGQGPNYGYTF.

The CDR3 loop is CASSFLDPSGGAYNEQFF. The CDR3 region has the DNA TGTGCCAGCAGCTTCCTAGATCCTAGCGGGGGGGCCTACAATGAGCAGTTCTTC. The chain combines TRBV11-2 with TRBJ2-1; 12 nucleotides agree with TRBD2. J was trimmed by 2 bases and V by 3 bases; bases with no gene match: 8. The CDR3 length is 18 residues. Germline-derived CDR1 and CDR2 are SGHAT and FQNNGV.

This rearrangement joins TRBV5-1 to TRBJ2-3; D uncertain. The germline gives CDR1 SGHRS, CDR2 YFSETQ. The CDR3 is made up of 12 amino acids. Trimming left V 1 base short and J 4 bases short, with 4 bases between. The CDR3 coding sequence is TGCGCCAGCAGCTTGAGCGCAGATACGCAGTATTTT. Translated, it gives CASSLSADTQYF.

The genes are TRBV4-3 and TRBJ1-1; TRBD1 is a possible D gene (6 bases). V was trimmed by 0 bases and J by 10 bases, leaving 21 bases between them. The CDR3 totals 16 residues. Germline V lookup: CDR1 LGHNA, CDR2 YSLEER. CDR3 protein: CASSQEIGGAGCGAFF. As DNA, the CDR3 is TGCGCCAGCAGCCAAGAAATCGGGGGGGCGGGTTGTGGAGCTTTCTTT.

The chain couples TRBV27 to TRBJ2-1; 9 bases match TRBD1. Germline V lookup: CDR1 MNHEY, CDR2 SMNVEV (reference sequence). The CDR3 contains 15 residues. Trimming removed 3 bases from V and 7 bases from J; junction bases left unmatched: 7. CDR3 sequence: CASSFTGGTKNEQFF. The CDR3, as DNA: TGTGCCAGCAGTTTTACAGGGGGCACCAAAAATGAGCAGTTCTTC.

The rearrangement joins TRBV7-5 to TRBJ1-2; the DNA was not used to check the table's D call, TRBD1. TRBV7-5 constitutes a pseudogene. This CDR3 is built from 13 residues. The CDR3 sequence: CARSYRVDYGYTF. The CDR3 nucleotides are TGTGCCAGAAGCTACAGGGTGGATTATGGCTACACCTTC.

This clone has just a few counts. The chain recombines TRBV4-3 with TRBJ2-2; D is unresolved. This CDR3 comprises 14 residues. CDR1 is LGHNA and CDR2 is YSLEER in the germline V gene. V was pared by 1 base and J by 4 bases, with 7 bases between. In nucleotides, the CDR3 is TGCGCCAGCAGCCAAGGTGTGGCCACCGGGGAGCTGTTTTTT. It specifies CASSQGVATGELFF.

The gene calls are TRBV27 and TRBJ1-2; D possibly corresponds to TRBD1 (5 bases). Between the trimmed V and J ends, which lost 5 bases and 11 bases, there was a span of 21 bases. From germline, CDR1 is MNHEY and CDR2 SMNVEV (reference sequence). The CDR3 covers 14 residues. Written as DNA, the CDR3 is TGTGCCAGCAGTCGAATGCGTTCAGGGTGTAATTACACCTTC. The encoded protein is CASSRMRSGCNYTF.

CDR3 sequence: CASSYSTEGTQYF. The CDR3, as DNA: TGTGCCAGCAGTTACTCAACAGAGGGGACCCAGTACTTC. V is TRBV6-5 and J is TRBJ2-5; D may be TRBD2 (5 bases). The germline V gene encodes CDR1 MNHEY and CDR2 SVGAGI. Trimming removed 0 bases at V and 7 bases at J, with 9 bases between. This CDR3 comprises 13 residues.

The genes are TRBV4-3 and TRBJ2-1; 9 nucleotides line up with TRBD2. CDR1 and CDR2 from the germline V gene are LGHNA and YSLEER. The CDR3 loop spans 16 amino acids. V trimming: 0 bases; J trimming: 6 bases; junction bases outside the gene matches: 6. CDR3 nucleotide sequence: TGCGCCAGCAGCCAAGAGGCACTAGCGGGCCTCAATGAGCAGTTCTTC. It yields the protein CASSQEALAGLNEQFF.

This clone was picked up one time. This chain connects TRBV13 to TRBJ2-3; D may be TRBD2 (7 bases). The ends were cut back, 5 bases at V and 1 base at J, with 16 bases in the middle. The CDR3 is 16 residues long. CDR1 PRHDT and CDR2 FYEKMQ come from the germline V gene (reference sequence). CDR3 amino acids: CASSSWGGQGTDTQYF. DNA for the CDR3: TGTGCCAGCAGCAGCTGGGGGGGGCAAGGCACAGATACGCAGTATTTT.

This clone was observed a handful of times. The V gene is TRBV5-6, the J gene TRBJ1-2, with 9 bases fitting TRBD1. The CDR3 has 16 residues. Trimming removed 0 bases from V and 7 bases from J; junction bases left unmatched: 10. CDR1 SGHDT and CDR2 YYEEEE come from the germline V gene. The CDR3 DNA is TGTGCCAGCAGCTTGGCTCCGGGACAGGGACCTTCTGGCTACACCTTC. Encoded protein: CASSLAPGQGPSGYTF.

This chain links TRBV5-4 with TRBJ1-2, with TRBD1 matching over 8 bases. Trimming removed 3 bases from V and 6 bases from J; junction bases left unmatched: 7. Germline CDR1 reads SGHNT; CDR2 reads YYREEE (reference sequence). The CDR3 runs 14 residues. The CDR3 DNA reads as TGTGCCAGCAGCTCGGACAGGGAAGTCGATGGCTACACCTTC. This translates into CASSSDREVDGYTF.

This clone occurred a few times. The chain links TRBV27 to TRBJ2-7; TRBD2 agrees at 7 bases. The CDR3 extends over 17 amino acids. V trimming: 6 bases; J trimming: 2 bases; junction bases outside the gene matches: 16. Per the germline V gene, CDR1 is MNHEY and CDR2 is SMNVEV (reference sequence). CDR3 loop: CASSRQPVSTSPYEQYF. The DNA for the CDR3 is TGTGCCAGCAGCCGCCAGCCTGTATCGACTAGCCCCTACGAGCAGTACTTC.

CDR3 protein: CASSVRPAGDTQYF. The CDR3 region has the DNA TGTGCCAGCAGCGTTCGCCCGGCAGGGGATACGCAGTATTTT. The rearrangement links TRBV7-3 to TRBJ2-3, with D possibly TRBD1 on 5 matching bases. Germline loops: CDR1 SGHTA, CDR2 FQGTGA. V gave up 5 bases and J gave up 6 bases, with 15 bases separating them. The CDR3 contains 14 residues.

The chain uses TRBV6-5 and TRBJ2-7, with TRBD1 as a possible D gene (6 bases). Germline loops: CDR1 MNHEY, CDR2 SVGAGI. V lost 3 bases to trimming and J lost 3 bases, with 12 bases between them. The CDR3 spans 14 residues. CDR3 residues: CASSYPGHIYEQYF. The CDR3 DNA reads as TGTGCCAGCAGTTATCCGGGACATATCTACGAGCAGTACTTC.

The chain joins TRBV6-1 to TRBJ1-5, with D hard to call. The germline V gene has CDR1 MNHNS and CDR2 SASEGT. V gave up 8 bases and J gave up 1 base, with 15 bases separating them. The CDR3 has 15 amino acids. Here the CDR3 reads CASEVGGRSNQPQHF. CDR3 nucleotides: TGTGCCAGCGAGGTCGGAGGGCGGAGCAATCAGCCCCAGCATTTT.

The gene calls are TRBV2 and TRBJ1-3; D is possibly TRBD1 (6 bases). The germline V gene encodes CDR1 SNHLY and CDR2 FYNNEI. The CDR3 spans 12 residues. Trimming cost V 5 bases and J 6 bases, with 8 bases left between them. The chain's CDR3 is CASSRQENTIYF. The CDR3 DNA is TGTGCCAGCAGTAGACAGGAAAACACCATATATTTT.

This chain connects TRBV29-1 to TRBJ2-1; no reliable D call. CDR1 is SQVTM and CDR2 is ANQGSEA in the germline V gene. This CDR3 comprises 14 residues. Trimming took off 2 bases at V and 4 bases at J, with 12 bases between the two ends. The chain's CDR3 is CSVETAGSYNEQFF. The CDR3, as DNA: TGCAGCGTTGAAACGGCAGGTTCGTACAATGAGCAGTTCTTC.

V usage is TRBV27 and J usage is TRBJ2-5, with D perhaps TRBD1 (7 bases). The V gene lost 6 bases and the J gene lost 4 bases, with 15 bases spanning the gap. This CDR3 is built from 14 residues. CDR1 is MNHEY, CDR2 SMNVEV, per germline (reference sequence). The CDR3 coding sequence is TGTGCCAGCAGAAGGACAGGAGGGGGAGAGACCCAGTACTTC. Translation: CASRRTGGGETQYF.

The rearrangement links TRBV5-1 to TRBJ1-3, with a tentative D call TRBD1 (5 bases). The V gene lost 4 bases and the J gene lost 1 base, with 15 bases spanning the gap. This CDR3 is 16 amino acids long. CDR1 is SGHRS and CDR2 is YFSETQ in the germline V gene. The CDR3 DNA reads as TGCGCCAGCAGCACGTCGGGACTGAAGTCTGGAAACACCATATATTTT. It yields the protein CASSTSGLKSGNTIYF.

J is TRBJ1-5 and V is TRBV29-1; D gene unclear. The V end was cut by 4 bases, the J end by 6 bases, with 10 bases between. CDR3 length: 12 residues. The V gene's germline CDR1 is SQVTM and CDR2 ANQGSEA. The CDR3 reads CSVGTGTQPQHF. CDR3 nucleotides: TGCAGCGTTGGAACGGGAACTCAGCCCCAGCATTTT.

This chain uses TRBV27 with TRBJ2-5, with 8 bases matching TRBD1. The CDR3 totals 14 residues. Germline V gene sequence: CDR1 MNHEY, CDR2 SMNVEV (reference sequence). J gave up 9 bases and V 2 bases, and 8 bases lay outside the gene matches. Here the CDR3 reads CASSLVGTGDSQYF. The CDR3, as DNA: TGTGCCAGCAGTTTAGTTGGGACAGGAGACTCCCAGTACTTC.

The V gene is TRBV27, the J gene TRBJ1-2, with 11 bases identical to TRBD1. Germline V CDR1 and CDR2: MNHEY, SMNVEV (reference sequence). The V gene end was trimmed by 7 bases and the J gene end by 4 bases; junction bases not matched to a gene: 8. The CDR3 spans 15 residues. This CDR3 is CASMGTGGLSYGYTF. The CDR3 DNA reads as TGTGCCAGCATGGGGACAGGGGGTCTGAGCTATGGCTACACCTTC.

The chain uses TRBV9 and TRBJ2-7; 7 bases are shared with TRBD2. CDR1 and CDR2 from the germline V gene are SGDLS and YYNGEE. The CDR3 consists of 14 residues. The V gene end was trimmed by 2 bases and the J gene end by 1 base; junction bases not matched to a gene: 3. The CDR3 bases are TGTGCCAGCAGCGTCGCGGGAGAGTCCTACGAGCAGTACTTC. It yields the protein CASSVAGESYEQYF.

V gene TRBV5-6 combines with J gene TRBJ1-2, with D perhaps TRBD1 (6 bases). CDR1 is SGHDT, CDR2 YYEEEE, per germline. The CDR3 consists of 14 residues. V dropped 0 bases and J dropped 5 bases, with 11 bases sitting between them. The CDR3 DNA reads TGTGCCAGCAGCTTGGTGGACAGCTTATATGGCTACACCTTC. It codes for CASSLVDSLYGYTF.

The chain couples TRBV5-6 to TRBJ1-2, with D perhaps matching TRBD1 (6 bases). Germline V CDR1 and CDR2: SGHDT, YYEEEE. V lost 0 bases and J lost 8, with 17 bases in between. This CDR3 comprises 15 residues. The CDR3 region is CASSLAGQGSGGYTF. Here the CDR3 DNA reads TGTGCCAGCAGCTTGGCCGGTCAGGGGTCGGGAGGCTACACCTTC.

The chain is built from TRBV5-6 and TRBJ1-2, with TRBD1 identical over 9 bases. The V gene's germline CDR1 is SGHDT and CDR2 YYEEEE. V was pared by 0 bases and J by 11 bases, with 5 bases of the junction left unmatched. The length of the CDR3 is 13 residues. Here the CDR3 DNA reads TGTGCCAGCAGCTTGGACAGGGGGCGGCAATACACCTTC. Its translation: CASSLDRGRQYTF.

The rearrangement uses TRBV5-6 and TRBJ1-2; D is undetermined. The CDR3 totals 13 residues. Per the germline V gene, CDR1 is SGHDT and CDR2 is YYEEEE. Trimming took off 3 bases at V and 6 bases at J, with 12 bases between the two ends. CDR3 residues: CASSYVSSDGYTF. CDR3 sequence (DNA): TGTGCCAGCAGCTACGTCAGTTCAGATGGCTACACCTTC.